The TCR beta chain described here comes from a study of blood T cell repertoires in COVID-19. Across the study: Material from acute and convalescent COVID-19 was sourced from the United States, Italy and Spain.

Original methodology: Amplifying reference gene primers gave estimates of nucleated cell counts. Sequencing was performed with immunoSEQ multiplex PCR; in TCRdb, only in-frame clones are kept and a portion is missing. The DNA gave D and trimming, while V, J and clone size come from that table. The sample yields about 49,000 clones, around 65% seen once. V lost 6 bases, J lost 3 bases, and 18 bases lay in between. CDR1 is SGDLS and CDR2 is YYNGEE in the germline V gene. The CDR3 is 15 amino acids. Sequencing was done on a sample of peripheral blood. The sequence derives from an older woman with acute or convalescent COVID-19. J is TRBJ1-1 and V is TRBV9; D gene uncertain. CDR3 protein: CASTFDGGLDTEAFF. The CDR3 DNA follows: TGTGCCAGCACCTTTGATGGAGGGCTGGACACTGAAGCTTTCTTT.